The 3 T cell receptor beta chains given below trace back to one sample, sequenced in a study of blood T cell repertoires in COVID-19. Data came from immunoSEQ multiplex PCR; TCRdb stores just in-frame clones and leaves some out. The profile shows roughly 140,000 clones, roughly 80% of them singletons. The specimen was peripheral blood. These receptors were obtained from a man in his fifties or sixties with acute or convalescent COVID-19.

The sample holds one count of this clone. The V and J genes are TRBV27 and TRBJ1-1, with D perhaps TRBD1 (5 bases). Germline V lookup: CDR1 MNHEY, CDR2 SMNVEV (reference sequence). V dropped 2 bases and J dropped 10 bases, with 14 bases sitting between them. The CDR3 covers 13 residues. The CDR3: CASSLREGSLAFF. The CDR3 DNA follows: TGTGCCAGCAGTTTAAGGGAGGGGAGTTTAGCTTTCTTT.

The rearrangement uses TRBV10-2 and TRBJ1-1; 7 bases fit TRBD1. CDR1 and CDR2 (germline): WSHSY, SAAADI. There are 13 residues in the CDR3. Trimming cost V 8 bases and J 1 base; bases outside gene matches: 4. The CDR3 here is CASGGQENTEAFF. The CDR3 region has the DNA TGCGCCAGCGGTGGACAGGAGAACACTGAAGCTTTCTTT.

This clone appeared once. This rearrangement joins TRBV27 to TRBJ2-6; D might be TRBD2 (5 bases). Germline V gene data show CDR1 as MNHEY and CDR2 as SMNVEV (reference sequence). The CDR3 length is 15 residues. The V end lost 2 bases, the J end lost 2 bases, and 7 bases lay between the germline ends. In DNA, the CDR3 is TGTGCCAGCAGTTTAGTCGGGGCTGGGGCCAACGTCCTGACTTTC. It translates to CASSLVGAGANVLTF.